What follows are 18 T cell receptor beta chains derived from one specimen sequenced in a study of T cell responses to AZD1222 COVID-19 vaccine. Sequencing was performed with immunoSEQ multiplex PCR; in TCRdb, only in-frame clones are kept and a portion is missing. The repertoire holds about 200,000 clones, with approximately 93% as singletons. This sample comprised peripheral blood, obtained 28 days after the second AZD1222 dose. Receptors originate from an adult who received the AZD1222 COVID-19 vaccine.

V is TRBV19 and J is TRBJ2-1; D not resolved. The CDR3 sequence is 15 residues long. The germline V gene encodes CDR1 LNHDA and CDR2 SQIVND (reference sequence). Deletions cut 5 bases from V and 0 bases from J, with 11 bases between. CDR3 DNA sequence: TGTGCCAGTAGTGTCTCGGGTGGCTCCTACAATGAGCAGTTCTTC. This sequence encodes CASSVSGGSYNEQFF.

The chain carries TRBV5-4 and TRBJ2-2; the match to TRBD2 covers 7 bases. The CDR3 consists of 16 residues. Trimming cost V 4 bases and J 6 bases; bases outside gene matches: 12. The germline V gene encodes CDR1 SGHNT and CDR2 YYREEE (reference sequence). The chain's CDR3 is CASSLDAGVGSGELFF. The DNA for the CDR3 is TGTGCCAGCAGCCTGGATGCGGGGGTGGGATCCGGGGAGCTGTTTTTT.

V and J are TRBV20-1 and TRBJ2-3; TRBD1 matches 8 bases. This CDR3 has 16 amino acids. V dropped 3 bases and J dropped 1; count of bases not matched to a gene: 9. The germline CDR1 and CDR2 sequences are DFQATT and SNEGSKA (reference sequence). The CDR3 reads CSASGVRDRRTDTQYF. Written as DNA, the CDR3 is TGCAGTGCTAGTGGGGTTCGGGACAGGCGCACAGATACGCAGTATTTT.

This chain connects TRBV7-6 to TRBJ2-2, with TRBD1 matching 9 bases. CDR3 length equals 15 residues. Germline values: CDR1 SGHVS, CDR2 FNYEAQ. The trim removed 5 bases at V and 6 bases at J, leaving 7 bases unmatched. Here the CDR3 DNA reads TGTGCCAGCAGCCTAGGGACAGGGTTCGCCGGGGAGCTGTTTTTT. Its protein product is CASSLGTGFAGELFF.

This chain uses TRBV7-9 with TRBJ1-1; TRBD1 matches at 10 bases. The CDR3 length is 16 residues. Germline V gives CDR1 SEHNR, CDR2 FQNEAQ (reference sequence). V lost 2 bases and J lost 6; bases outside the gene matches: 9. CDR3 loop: CASSLSPGQGVSEAFF. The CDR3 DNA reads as TGTGCCAGCAGCTTATCCCCAGGACAGGGGGTCTCTGAAGCTTTCTTT.

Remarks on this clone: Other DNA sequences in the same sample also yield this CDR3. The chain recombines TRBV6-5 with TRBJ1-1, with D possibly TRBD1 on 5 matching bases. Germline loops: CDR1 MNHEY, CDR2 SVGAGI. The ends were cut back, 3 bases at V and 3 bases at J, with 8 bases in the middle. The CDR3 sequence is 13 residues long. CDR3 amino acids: CASSYRGDTEAFF. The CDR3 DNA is TGTGCCAGCAGTTATCGGGGGGACACTGAAGCTTTCTTT.

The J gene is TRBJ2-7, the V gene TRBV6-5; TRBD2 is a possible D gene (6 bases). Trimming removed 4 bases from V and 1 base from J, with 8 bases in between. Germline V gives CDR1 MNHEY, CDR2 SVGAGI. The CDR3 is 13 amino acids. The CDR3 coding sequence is TGTGCCAGCAGTTCGGGGGTTTCCTACGAGCAGTACTTC. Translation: CASSSGVSYEQYF.

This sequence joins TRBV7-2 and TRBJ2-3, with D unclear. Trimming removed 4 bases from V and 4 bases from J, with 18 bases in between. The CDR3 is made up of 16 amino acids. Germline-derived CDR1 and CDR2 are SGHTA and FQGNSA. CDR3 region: CASSSQPPPLSDTQYF. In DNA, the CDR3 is TGTGCCAGCAGCTCGCAACCACCGCCTTTATCAGATACGCAGTATTTT.

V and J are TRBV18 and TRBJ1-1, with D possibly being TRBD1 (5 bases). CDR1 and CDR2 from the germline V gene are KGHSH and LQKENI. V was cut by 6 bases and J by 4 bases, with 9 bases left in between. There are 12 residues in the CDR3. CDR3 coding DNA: TGTGCCAGCTCCCAAAGGGGCACTGAAGCTTTCTTT. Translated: CASSQRGTEAFF. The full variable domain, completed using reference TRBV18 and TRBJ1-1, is NAGVMQNPRHLVRRRGQEARLRCSPMKGHSHVYWYRQLPEEGLKFMVYLQKENIIDESGMPKERFSAEFPKEGPSILRIQQVVRGDSAAYFCASSQRGTEAFFGQGTRLTVV.

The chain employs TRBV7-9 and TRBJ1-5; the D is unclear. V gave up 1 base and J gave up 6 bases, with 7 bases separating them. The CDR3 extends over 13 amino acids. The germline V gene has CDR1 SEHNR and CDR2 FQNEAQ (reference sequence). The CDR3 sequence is CASSLEVSQPQHF. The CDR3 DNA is TGTGCCAGCAGCTTAGAAGTTAGTCAGCCCCAGCATTTT. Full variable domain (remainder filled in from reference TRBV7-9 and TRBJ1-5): DTGVSQNPRHKITKRGQNVTFRCDPISEHNRLYWYRQTLGQGPEFLTYFQNEAQLEKSRLLSDRFSAERPKGSFSTLEIQRTEQGDSAMYLCASSLEVSQPQHFGDGTRLSIL.

This CDR3 is CSVGGLAGNTGELFF. For the CDR3, the DNA is TGCAGCGTTGGGGGACTAGCGGGGAACACCGGGGAGCTGTTTTTT. The chain recombines TRBV29-1 with TRBJ2-2; the match to TRBD2 covers 12 bases. CDR3 length: 15 residues. The V segment lost 4 bases and the J segment 1 base; nucleotides outside the gene matches: 1. Germline CDR1 reads SQVTM; CDR2 reads ANQGSEA.

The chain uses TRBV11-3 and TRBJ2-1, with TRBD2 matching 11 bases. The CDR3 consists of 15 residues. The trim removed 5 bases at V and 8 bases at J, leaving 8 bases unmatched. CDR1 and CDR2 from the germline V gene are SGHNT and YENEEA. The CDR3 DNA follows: TGTGCCAGCAGCCAGAATAGCGGGGGGGCCTATGAGCAGTTCTTC. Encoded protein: CASSQNSGGAYEQFF.

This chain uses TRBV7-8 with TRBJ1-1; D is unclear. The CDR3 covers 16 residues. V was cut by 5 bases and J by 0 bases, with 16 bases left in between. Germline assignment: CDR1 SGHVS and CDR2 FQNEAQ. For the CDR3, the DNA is TGTGCCAGCAGCCCCGAAGGTATGGCAGTGAACACTGAAGCTTTCTTT. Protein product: CASSPEGMAVNTEAFF.

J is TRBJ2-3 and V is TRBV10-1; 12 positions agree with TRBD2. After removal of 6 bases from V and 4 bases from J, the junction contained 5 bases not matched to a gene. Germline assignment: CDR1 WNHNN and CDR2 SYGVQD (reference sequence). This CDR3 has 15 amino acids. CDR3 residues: CASSTSGGLADTQYF. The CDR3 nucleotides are TGCGCCAGCAGCACTAGCGGGGGGTTGGCAGATACGCAGTATTTT.

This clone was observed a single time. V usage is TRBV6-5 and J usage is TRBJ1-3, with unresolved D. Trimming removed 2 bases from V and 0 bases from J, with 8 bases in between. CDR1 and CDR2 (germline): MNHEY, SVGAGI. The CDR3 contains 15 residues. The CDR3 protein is CASSYAHSSGNTIYF. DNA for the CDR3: TGTGCCAGCAGTTACGCGCACAGCTCTGGAAACACCATATATTTT.

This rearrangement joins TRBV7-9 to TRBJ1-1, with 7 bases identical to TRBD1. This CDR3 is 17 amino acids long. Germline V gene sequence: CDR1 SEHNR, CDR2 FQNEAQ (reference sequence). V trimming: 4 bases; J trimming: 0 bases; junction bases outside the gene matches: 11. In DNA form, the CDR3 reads TGTGCCAGCAGCTATGGGGCAGGGGGGAATATGAACACTGAAGCTTTCTTT. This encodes CASSYGAGGNMNTEAFF. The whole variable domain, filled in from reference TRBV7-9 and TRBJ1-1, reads DTGVSQNPRHKITKRGQNVTFRCDPISEHNRLYWYRQTLGQGPEFLTYFQNEAQLEKSRLLSDRFSAERPKGSFSTLEIQRTEQGDSAMYLCASSYGAGGNMNTEAFFGQGTRLTVV.

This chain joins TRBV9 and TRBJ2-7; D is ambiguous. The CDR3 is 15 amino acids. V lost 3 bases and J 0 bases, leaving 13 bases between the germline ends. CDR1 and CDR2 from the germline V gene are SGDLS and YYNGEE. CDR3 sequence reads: CASSAFHTSSYEQYF. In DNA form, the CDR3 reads TGTGCCAGCAGCGCGTTTCACACGAGCTCCTACGAGCAGTACTTC. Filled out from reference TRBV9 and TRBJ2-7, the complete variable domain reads DSGVTQTPKHLITATGQRVTLRCSPRSGDLSVYWYQQSLDQGLQFLIQYYNGEERAKGNILERFSAQQFPDLHSELNLSSLELGDSALYFCASSAFHTSSYEQYFGPGTRLTVT.

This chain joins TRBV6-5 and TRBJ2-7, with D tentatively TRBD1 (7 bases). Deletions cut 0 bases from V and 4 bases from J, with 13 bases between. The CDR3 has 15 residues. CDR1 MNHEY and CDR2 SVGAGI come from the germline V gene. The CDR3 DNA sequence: TGTGCCAGCAGTTACTCGATTTCAGGGGGGTACGAGCAGTACTTC. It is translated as CASSYSISGGYEQYF.